The 6 T cell receptor beta chains below all came from one sample that was sequenced in a study of CD8 T cells in ankylosing spondylitis. TCRdb fed the 5' RACE reads into MiXCR, producing one record per CDR3 protein. The sample has 250,000 to 300,000 distinct CDR3 sequences; 15% to 20% are singletons. What was sequenced was blood, either unsorted or a sorted T cell fraction (not recorded which). All receptors come from a male donor with ankylosing spondylitis or in good health (not recorded which).

The genes are TRBV5-1 and TRBJ1-6; TRBD1 is a possible D gene (5 bases). This CDR3 has 14 amino acids. Looked up from germline, CDR1 is SGHRS and CDR2 is YFSETQ. Trimming cost V 7 bases and J 5 bases, with 13 bases left between them. The CDR3 here is CASGGTEDNSPLHF. The CDR3 nucleotides read TGCGCCAGCGGAGGGACTGAAGATAATTCACCCCTCCACTTT.

The chain uses TRBV25-1 and TRBJ1-4; 9 bases are shared with TRBD1. V was pared by 5 bases and J by 5 bases, with 3 bases of the junction left unmatched. Germline V CDR1 and CDR2: MGHDK, SYGVNS. The CDR3 runs 14 residues. The CDR3 reads CASSMTGGNEKLFF. The CDR3 nucleotides read TGTGCCAGCAGTATGACAGGGGGGAATGAAAAACTGTTTTTT.

Ten or more counts support this clonotype. J is TRBJ2-5 and V is TRBV2; TRBD2 is a possible D gene (6 bases). Germline lookup yields CDR1 SNHLY and CDR2 FYNNEI. This CDR3 region has 16 residues. Trimming took off 0 bases at V and 2 bases at J, with 13 bases between the two ends. The CDR3 DNA sequence: TGTGCCAGCAGTGAAGCGCGGGCGACTAGACAAGAGACCCAGTACTTC. It codes for CASSEARATRQETQYF. Full variable domain (rest looked up from reference TRBV2 and TRBJ2-5): EPEVTQTPSHQVTQMGQEVILRCVPISNHLYFYWYRQILGQKVEFLVSFYNNEISEKSEIFDDQFSVERPDGSNFTLKIRSTKLEDSAMYFCASSEARATRQETQYFGPGTRLLVL.

The chain carries TRBV3-1 and TRBJ2-1; the D gene is possibly TRBD1 (5 bases). V was pared by 2 bases and J by 4 bases, with 9 bases between. There are 14 residues in the CDR3. Germline V lookup: CDR1 LGHDT, CDR2 YNNKEL (reference sequence). CDR3 region: CASSQPQGYNEQFF. CDR3 DNA sequence: TGTGCCAGCAGCCAACCTCAGGGATACAATGAGCAGTTCTTC.

CDR3 DNA: TGTGCCAGCAGCCCCCCTGCGGGGATCACAGATACGCAGTATTTT. Protein product: CASSPPAGITDTQYF. J is TRBJ2-3 and V is TRBV12-3 or TRBV12-4, with D possibly being TRBD2 (6 bases). This CDR3 is built from 15 residues. V dropped 6 bases and J dropped 2 bases, with 15 bases sitting between them.

On this clonotype: This may stem from a read error, because a much larger clone lies one nucleotide away. The gene calls are TRBV28 and TRBJ2-1; D gene unclear. The CDR3 has 11 residues. Germline assignment: CDR1 MDHEN and CDR2 SYDVKM. The V gene lost 7 bases and the J gene lost 3 bases, with 4 bases spanning the gap. The CDR3 loop reads CASTLYNEQFF. For the CDR3, the DNA is TGTGCCAGCACCCTCTACAATGAGCAGTTCTTC.